The 6 T cell receptor beta chains below were found in one sample sequenced in a study of T cell responses to AZD1222 COVID-19 vaccine. The repertoire was sequenced with immunoSEQ multiplex PCR; TCRdb's copy has only in-frame clones and lacks some. Counted here are 85,000 or so clones, around 89% occurring once; the ten biggest clones make up 5% to 6%. Sequenced material: peripheral blood, taken on day 0 of AZD1222 vaccination. The source of these receptors is an adult in good health.

The V and J genes are TRBV10-3 and TRBJ2-5, with D unclear. The germline CDR1 and CDR2 sequences are ENHRY and SYGVKD. CDR3 length: 16 residues. Trimming stripped 10 bases from V and 5 bases from J, with 26 bases between. In nucleotides, the CDR3 is TGTGCCACCCCTGTCCTAGAGGTCCTAGTATATGAGACCCAGTACTTC. It is translated as CATPVLEVLVYETQYF.

The J gene is TRBJ2-2, the V gene TRBV27; the match to TRBD2 covers 16 bases. The CDR3 runs 19 residues. V trimming: 5 bases; J trimming: 4 bases; junction bases outside the gene matches: 10. Germline V gene data show CDR1 as MNHEY and CDR2 as SMNVEV (reference sequence). CDR3 in amino acids: CASSAPGLAGGQGTGELFF. CDR3 coding DNA: TGTGCCAGCAGTGCGCCGGGACTAGCGGGGGGGCAGGGCACCGGGGAGCTGTTTTTT.

The chain joins TRBV30 to TRBJ1-1; D unresolved. V gave up 0 bases and J gave up 11 bases, with 16 bases separating them. Germline V gives CDR1 GTSNPN, CDR2 SVGIG (reference sequence). The CDR3 extends over 13 amino acids. The CDR3: CAWSVRLREVAFF. In DNA form, the CDR3 reads TGTGCCTGGAGTGTACGGCTTCGAGAGGTCGCTTTCTTT.

The V gene is TRBV27, the J gene TRBJ1-2; TRBD1 agrees at 12 bases. The CDR3 has 15 amino acids. Germline CDR1 reads MNHEY; CDR2 reads SMNVEV (reference sequence). With V trimmed by 3 bases and J by 7 bases, 6 bases remained unmatched. CDR3 amino acids: CASSFRDRGQGGYTF. The CDR3 bases are TGTGCCAGCAGTTTCCGGGACAGGGGGCAAGGTGGCTACACCTTC.

This chain connects TRBV3-1 (or the pseudogene TRBV3-2) to TRBJ1-5; the D is unclear. This CDR3 contains 16 residues. V was shortened by 5 bases and J by 0 bases, with 14 bases between the two germline ends. The V gene's germline CDR1 is LGHDT and CDR2 YNNKEL (reference sequence). For the CDR3, the DNA is TGTGCCAGCAGCGCCGGGGTGGGGATTAGCAATCAGCCCCAGCATTTT. Its translation is CASSAGVGISNQPQHF.

This chain links TRBV10-1 with TRBJ1-1, with 8 bases aligning to TRBD1. Losses at the gene ends were 6 bases for V and 4 bases for J; bases not matched to a gene: 4. CDR1 and CDR2 from the germline V gene are WNHNN and SYGVQD (reference sequence). The CDR3 covers 13 residues. The CDR3 spells CASSWTGTTEAFF. The CDR3 region has the DNA TGCGCCAGCAGCTGGACAGGGACCACTGAAGCTTTCTTT.